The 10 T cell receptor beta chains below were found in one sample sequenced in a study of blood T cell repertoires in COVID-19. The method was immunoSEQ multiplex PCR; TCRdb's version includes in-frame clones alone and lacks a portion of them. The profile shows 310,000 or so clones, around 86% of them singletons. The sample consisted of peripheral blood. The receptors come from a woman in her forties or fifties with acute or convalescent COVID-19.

The CDR3 loop reads CASSSYRGHTNEKLFF. The CDR3 DNA follows: TGTGCCAGCAGTTCATACAGGGGGCACACTAATGAAAAACTGTTTTTT. V usage is TRBV28 and J usage is TRBJ1-4; the match to TRBD1 covers 9 bases. The CDR3 totals 16 residues. Per germline, CDR1 MDHEN and CDR2 SYDVKM. V lost 4 bases and J lost 2; bases outside the gene matches: 5.

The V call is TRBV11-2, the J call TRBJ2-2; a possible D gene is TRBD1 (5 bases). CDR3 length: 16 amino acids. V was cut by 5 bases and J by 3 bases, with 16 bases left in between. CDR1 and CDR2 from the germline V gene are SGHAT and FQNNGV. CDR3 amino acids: CASSPPDSVDTGELFF. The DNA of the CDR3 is TGTGCCAGCAGCCCTCCCGACAGCGTTGACACCGGGGAGCTGTTTTTT.

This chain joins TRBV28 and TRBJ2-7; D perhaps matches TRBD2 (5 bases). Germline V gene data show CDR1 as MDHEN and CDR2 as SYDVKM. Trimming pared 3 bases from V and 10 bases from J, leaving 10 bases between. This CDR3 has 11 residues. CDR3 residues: CASSLTTNQYF. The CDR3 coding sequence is TGTGCCAGCAGTTTGACGACTAATCAGTACTTC.

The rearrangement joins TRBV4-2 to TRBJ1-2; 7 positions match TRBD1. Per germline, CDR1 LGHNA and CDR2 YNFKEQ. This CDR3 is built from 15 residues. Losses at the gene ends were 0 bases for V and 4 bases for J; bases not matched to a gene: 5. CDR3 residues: CASSQERGLPYGYTF. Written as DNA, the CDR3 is TGTGCCAGCAGCCAAGAAAGGGGGCTCCCCTATGGCTACACCTTC.

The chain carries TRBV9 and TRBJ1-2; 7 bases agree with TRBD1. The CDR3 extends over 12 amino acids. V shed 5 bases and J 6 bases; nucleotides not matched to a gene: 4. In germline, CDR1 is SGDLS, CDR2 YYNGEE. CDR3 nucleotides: TGTGCCAGCAGGGGACAGAATAATGGCTACACCTTC. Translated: CASRGQNNGYTF.

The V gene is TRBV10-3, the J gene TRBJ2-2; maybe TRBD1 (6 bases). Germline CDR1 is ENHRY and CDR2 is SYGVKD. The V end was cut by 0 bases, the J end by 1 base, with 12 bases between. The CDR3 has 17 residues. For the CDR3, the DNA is TGTGCCATCAGTGAGTCCCAACCGGGACAGAACACCGGGGAGCTGTTTTTT. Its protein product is CAISESQPGQNTGELFF.

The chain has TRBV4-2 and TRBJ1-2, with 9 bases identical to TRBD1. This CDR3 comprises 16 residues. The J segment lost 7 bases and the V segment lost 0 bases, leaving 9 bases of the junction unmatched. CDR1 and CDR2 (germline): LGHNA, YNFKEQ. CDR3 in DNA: TGTGCCAGCAGCCAAGATCAACGGACAGGGGAGGGTGGCTACACCTTC. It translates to CASSQDQRTGEGGYTF.

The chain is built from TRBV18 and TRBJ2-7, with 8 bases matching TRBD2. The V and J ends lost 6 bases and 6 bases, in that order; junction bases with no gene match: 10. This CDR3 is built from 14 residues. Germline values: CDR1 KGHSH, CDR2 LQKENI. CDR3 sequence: CASSSEAGGLEQYF. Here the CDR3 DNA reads TGTGCCAGCTCCTCCGAGGCGGGAGGTCTCGAGCAGTACTTC.

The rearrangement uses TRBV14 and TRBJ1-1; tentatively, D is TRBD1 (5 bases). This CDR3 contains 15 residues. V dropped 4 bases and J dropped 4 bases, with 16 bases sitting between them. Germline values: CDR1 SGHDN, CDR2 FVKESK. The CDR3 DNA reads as TGTGCCAGCAGCCCCACGCGGGGGGGGGTCACTGAAGCTTTCTTT. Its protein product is CASSPTRGGVTEAFF.

The CDR3 region is CASSGSSGLSYNEQFF. The CDR3, as DNA: TGCGCCAGCAGCGGATCTAGCGGTCTCTCCTACAATGAGCAGTTCTTC. This chain connects TRBV5-1 to TRBJ2-1; TRBD2 agrees at 7 bases. With 4 bases clipped from V and 0 bases from J, the junction kept 7 bases outside the gene matches. Germline CDR1 is SGHRS and CDR2 is YFSETQ. CDR3 length equals 16 residues.